This T cell receptor (beta chain) was retrieved from a study of blood T cell repertoires in COVID-19. Turning to the study itself: The cDNA or gDNA used as material had been derived from T cells, B-cell-depleted T cells, or PBMCs.

CDR3 length equals 15 residues. In germline, CDR1 is SGHTA, CDR2 FQGNSA. The ends lost 2 bases at V and 7 bases at J; junction bases unmatched: 9. The assay was immunoSEQ multiplex PCR, and TCRdb's table has in-frame clones only and misses some. In the table there are roughly 180,000 clones, 79% of which are singletons. The rearrangement links TRBV7-2 to TRBJ1-2; 8 bases are shared with TRBD1. This receptor was obtained from a woman aged 60-75 years with COVID-19, enrolled during active disease. The material sequenced was peripheral blood. The CDR3 nucleotides are TGTGCCAGCAGCTTAAAAGGGCAGGGGGCGCCTGGCTACACCTTC. It yields the protein CASSLKGQGAPGYTF.